The sequence of this TCR beta chain was determined in a study of response to subunit inactivated influenza vaccine. This clonotype was found many times. What it recognizes is unknown. This CDR3 contains 11 residues. Germline CDR1 is SGDLS and CDR2 is YYNGEE. V was shortened by 0 bases and J by 9 bases, with 4 bases between the two germline ends. Whole-study findings and limits: Authors suggested seasonal influenza vaccinations each recruit few new T cells.

In TCRdb, the RT-PCR reads were re-called with MiXCR into one record per CDR3 protein. The repertoire holds 500,000 to 550,000 distinct CDR3 sequences, with 7.5% to 8.5% as singletons. The sequence came from a man in his fifties or sixties who received an inactivated influenza vaccine. This rearrangement joins TRBV9 to TRBJ2-1; unclear D gene. Here the sequenced sample was PBMCs from blood, taken 23 to 25 months after vaccination. CDR3 in DNA: TGTGCCAGCAGCGTAGGTGGTGAGCAGTTCTTC. Protein: CASSVGGEQFF.